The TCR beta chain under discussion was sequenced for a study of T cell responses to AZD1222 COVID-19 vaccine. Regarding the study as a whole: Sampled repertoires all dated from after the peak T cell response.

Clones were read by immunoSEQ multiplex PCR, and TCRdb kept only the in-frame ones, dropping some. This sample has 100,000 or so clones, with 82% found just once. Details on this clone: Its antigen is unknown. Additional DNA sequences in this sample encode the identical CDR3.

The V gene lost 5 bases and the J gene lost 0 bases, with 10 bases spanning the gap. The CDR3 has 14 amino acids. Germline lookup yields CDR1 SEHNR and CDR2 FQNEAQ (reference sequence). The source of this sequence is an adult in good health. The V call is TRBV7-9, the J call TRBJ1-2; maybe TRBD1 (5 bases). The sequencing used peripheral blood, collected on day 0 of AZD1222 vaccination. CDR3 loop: CASSAGSSNYGYTF. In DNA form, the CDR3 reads TGTGCCAGCAGCGCAGGGTCTTCTAACTATGGCTACACCTTC. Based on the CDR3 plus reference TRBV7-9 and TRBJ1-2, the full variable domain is DTGVSQNPRHKITKRGQNVTFRCDPISEHNRLYWYRQTLGQGPEFLTYFQNEAQLEKSRLLSDRFSAERPKGSFSTLEIQRTEQGDSAMYLCASSAGSSNYGYTFGSGTRLTVV.